This T cell receptor (beta chain) was recorded in a study of T cell repertoires in aging, cancer and after chemotherapy. In the study overall: Pre- and post-chemotherapy samples were paired from chronic lymphocytic leukemia patients treated with fludarabine- or bendamustine-based regimens.

The template was genomic DNA from peripheral blood, not RNA. This clonotype occurred a few times. Its specificity is not known. Study-wide results and caveats: Age-matched healthy donors had significantly more diverse, less clonal blood TCR repertoires than untreated cancer patients.

Rearranged V-D-J TRB sequences were amplified with a mixed TRB-A/B primer pool. TCRdb ran MiXCR on the multiplex PCR reads and lists one entry per CDR3 protein. The sample comprises 6,500 to 9,500 distinct CDR3 sequences, roughly 25% of which are singletons, and 2.5% to 3.5% rests with the top ten. There are 12 residues in the CDR3. V gave up 2 bases and J gave up 4 bases, with 6 bases separating them. CDR1 is MDHEN and CDR2 is SYDVKM in the germline V gene. The source is a human donor with a blood cancer. The chain carries TRBV28 and TRBJ2-7, with D possibly TRBD1 on 6 matching bases. Sequences were obtained from blood. In DNA, the CDR3 is TGTGCCAGCAGTTTAGGGACATACGAGCAGTACTTC. Protein product: CASSLGTYEQYF. The complete variable domain, with remaining parts taken from reference TRBV28 and TRBJ2-7, reads DVKVTQSSRYLVKRTGEKVFLECVQDMDHENMFWYRQDPGLGLRLIYFSYDVKMKEKGDIPEGYSVSREKKERFSLILESASTNQTSMYLCASSLGTYEQYFGPGTRLTVT.